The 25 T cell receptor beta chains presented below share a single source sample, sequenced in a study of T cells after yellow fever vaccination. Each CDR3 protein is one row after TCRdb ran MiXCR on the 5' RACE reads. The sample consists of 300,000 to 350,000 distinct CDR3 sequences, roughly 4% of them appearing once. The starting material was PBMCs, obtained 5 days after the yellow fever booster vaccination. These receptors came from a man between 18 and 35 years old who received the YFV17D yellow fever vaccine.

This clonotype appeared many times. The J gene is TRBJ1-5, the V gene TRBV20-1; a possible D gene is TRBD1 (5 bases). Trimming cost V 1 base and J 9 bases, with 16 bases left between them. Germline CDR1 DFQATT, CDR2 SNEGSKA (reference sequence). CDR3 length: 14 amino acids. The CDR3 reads CSARGGTATRPQHF. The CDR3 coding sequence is TGCAGTGCTAGAGGCGGGACGGCTACGAGGCCCCAGCATTTT.

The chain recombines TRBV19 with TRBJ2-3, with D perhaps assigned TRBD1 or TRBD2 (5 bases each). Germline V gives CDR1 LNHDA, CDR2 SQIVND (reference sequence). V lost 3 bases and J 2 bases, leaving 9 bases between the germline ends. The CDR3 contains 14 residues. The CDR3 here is CASSIVGDTDTQYF. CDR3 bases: TGTGCCAGTAGTATTGTGGGGGACACAGATACGCAGTATTTT.

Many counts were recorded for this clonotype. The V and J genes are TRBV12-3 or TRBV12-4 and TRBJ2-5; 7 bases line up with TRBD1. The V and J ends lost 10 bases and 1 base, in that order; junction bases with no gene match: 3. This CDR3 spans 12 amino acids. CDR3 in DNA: TGTGCCACCAAGGGGGCCCAAGAGACCCAGTACTTC. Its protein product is CATKGAQETQYF.

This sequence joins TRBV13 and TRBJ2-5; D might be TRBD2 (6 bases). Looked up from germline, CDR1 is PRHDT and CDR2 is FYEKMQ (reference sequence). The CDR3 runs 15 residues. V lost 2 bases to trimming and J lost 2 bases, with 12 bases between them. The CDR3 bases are TGTGCCAGCAGCTTAAGGGGACTGCGGCAAGAGACCCAGTACTTC. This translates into CASSLRGLRQETQYF.

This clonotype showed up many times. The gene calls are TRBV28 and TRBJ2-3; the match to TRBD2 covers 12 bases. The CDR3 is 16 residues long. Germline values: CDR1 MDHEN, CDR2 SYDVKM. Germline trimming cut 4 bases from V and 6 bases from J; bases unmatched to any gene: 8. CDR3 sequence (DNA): TGTGCCAGCAGTTCCCCTAGCGGGGGGGCCGGTGATACGCAGTATTTT. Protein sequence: CASSSPSGGAGDTQYF.

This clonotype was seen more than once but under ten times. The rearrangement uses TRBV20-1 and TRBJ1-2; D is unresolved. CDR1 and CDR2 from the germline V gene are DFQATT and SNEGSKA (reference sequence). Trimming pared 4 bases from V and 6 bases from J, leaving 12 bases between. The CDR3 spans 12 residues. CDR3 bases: TGCAGTGCTATTGAGGGAAGCGATGGCTACACCTTC. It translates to CSAIEGSDGYTF.

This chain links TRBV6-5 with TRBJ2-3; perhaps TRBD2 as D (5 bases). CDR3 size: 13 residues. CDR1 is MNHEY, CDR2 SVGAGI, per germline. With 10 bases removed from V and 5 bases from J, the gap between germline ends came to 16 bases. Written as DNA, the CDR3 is TGTGCCACCCAGACTACGATTAAAGATACGCAGTATTTT. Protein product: CATQTTIKDTQYF.

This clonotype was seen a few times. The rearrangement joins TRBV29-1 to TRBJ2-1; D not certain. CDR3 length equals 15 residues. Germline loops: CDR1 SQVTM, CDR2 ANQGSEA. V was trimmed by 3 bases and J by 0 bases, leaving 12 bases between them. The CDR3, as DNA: TGCAGCGTTGACGAGGACCTTGCCTCCTACAATGAGCAGTTCTTC. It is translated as CSVDEDLASYNEQFF.

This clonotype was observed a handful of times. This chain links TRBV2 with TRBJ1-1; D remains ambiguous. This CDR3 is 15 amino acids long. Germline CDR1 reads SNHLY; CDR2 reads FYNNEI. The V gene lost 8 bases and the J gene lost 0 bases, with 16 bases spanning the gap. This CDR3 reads CASGLRGVVNTEAFF. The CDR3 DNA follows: TGTGCCAGCGGGCTCCGTGGGGTGGTGAACACTGAAGCTTTCTTT.

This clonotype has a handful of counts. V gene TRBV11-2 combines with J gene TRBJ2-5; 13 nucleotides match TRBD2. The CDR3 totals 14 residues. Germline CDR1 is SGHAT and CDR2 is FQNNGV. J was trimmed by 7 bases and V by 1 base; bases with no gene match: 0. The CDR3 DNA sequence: TGTGCCAGCAGCTTAGGACTAGCGGGGGGGACCCAGTACTTC. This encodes CASSLGLAGGTQYF.

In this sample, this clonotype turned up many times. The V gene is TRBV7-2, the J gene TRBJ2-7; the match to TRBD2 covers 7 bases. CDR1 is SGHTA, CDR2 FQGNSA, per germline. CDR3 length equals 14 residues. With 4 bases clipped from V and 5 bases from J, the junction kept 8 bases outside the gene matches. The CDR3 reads CASSSERGTNEQYF. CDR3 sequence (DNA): TGTGCCAGCAGCTCCGAGCGGGGTACTAACGAGCAGTACTTC.

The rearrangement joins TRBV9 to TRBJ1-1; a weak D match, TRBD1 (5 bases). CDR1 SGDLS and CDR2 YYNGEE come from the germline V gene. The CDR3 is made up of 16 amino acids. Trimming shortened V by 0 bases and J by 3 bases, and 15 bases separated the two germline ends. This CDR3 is CASSVDGLGGDTEAFF. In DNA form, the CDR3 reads TGTGCCAGCAGCGTAGACGGGCTGGGGGGGGACACTGAAGCTTTCTTT. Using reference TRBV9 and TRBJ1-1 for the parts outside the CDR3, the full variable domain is DSGVTQTPKHLITATGQRVTLRCSPRSGDLSVYWYQQSLDQGLQFLIQYYNGEERAKGNILERFSAQQFPDLHSELNLSSLELGDSALYFCASSVDGLGGDTEAFFGQGTRLTVV.

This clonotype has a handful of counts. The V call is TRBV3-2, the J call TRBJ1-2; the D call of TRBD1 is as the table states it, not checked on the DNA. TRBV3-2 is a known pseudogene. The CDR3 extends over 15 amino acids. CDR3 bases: TGTGCCAGCAGCCAGGGGACAGGGGTCGACTATGGCTACACCTTC. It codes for CASSQGTGVDYGYTF.

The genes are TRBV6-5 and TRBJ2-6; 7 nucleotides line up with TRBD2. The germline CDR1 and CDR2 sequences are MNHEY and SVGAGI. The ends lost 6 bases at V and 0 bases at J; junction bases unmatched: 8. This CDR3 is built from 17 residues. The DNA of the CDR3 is TGTGCCAGCAGGGGAGGGGACGGAGACTCTGGGGCCAACGTCCTGACTTTC. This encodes CASRGGDGDSGANVLTF.

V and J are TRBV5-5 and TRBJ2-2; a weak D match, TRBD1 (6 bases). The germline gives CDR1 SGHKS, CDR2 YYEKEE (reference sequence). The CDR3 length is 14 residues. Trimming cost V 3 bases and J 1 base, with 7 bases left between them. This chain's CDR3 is CASSWDMNTGELFF. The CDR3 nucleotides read TGTGCCAGCAGCTGGGACATGAACACCGGGGAGCTGTTTTTT.

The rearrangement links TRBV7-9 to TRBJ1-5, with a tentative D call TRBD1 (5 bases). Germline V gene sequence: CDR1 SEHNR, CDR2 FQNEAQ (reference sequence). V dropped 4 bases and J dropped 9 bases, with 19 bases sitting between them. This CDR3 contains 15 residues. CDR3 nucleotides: TGTGCCAGCAGCTACTCCGGGACGACGGATGGGCCCCAGCATTTT. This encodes CASSYSGTTDGPQHF.

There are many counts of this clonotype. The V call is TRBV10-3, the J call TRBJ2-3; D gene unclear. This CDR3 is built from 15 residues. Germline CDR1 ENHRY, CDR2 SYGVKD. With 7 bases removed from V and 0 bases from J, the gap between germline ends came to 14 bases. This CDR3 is CAITPHSSSTDTQYF. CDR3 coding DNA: TGTGCCATCACCCCTCACAGCTCTAGCACAGATACGCAGTATTTT.

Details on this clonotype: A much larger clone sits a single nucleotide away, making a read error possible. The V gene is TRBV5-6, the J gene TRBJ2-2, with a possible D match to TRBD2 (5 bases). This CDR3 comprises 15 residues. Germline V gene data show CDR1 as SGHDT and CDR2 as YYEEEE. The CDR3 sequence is CASSLVTPGTGEPFF. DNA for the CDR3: TGTGCCAGCAGCTTGGTCACCCCGGGCACCGGGGAGCCGTTTTTT.

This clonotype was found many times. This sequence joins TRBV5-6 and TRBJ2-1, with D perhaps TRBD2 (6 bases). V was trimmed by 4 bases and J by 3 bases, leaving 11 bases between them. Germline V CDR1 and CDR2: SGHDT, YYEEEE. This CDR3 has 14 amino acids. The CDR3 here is CASSTRTNYNEQFF. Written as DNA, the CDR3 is TGTGCCAGCAGCACCCGGACTAACTACAATGAGCAGTTCTTC. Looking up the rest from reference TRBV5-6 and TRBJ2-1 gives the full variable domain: DAGVTQSPTHLIKTRGQQVTLRCSPKSGHDTVSWYQQALGQGPQFIFQYYEEEERQRGNFPDRFSGHQFPNYSSELNVNALLLGDSALYLCASSTRTNYNEQFFGPGTRLTVL.

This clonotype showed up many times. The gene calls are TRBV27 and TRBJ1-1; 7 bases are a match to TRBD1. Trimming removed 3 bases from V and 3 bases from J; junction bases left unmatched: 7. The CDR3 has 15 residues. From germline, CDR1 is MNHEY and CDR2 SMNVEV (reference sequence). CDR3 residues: CASSFSTGTYTEAFF. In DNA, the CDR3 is TGTGCCAGCAGTTTTTCGACAGGGACGTACACTGAAGCTTTCTTT.

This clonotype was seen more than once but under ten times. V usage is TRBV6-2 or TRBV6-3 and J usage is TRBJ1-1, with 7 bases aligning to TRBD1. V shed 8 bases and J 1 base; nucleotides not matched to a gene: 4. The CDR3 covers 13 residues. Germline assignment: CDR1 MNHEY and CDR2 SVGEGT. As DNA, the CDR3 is TGTGCCAGCGGTACAGGGGAGAACACTGAAGCTTTCTTT. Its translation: CASGTGENTEAFF.

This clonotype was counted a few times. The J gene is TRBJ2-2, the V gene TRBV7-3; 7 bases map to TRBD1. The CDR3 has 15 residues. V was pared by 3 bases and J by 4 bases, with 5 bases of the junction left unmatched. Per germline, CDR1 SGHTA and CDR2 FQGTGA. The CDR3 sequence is CASSLSSGGTGELFF. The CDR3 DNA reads TGTGCCAGCAGCTTGTCATCAGGGGGCACCGGGGAGCTGTTTTTT.

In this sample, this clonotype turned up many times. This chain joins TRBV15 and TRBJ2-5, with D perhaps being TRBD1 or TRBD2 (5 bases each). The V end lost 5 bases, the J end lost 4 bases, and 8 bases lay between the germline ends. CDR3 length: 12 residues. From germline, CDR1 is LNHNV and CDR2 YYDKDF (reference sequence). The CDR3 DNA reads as TGTGCCACCAGCTCGAGGGGAGAGACCCAGTACTTC. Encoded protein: CATSSRGETQYF.

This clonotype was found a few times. The CDR3 DNA is TGCAGCGTTGTTTATGGGACTCCTCCGAGTACGCAGTATTTT. Translation gives CSVVYGTPPSTQYF. The chain uses TRBV29-1 and TRBJ2-3; a possible D gene is TRBD2 (6 bases). The CDR3 is 14 residues long. With 4 bases removed from V and 8 bases from J, the gap between germline ends came to 19 bases. CDR1 and CDR2 from the germline V gene are SQVTM and ANQGSEA.

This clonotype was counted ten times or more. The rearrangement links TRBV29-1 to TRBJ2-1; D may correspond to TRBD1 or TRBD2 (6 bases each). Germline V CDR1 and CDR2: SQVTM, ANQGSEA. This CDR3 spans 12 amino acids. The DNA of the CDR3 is TGCACCCTAACGGGGGCAGGGGATGAGCAGTTCTTC. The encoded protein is CTLTGAGDEQFF.